The 21 T cell receptor beta chains presented below share a single source sample, sequenced in a study of blood T cell repertoires in COVID-19. Using immunoSEQ multiplex PCR, the repertoire was profiled, and TCRdb retains in-frame clones only, with some absent. The profile shows approximately 42,000 clones, 76% of them singletons. Sequencing was carried out using peripheral blood. These receptors were obtained from a man older than 75 with acute or convalescent COVID-19.

The rearrangement joins TRBV28 to TRBJ2-7; 14 bases fit TRBD2. V lost 3 bases to trimming and J lost 1 base; unmatched junction nucleotides: 5. The CDR3 is 17 amino acids. From germline, CDR1 is MDHEN and CDR2 SYDVKM. The CDR3 DNA is TGTGCCAGCAGTTTGGGACTAGCGGGAGTTCCGTCCTACGAGCAGTACTTC. Translation gives CASSLGLAGVPSYEQYF.

The CDR3, as DNA: TGTGCCAGCTCAACAGGGAGGGAGGAAAAACTGTTTTTT. It translates to CASSTGREEKLFF. V is TRBV18 and J is TRBJ1-4; D may be TRBD1 (6 bases). V lost 5 bases and J lost 8, with 12 bases in between. Germline values: CDR1 KGHSH, CDR2 LQKENI. The CDR3 has 13 residues.

The rearrangement joins TRBV30 to TRBJ2-3, with 10 bases fitting TRBD1. CDR3 length equals 15 residues. Trimming cost V 3 bases and J 2 bases; bases outside gene matches: 5. Germline V lookup: CDR1 GTSNPN, CDR2 SVGIG (reference sequence). CDR3 sequence reads: CAWSAGTGATDTQYF. The CDR3 DNA sequence: TGTGCCTGGAGCGCCGGGACAGGGGCCACAGATACGCAGTATTTT.

The chain employs TRBV6-1 and TRBJ1-2, with TRBD1 matching over 7 bases. Per the germline V gene, CDR1 is MNHNS and CDR2 is SASEGT. This CDR3 region has 15 residues. The J segment lost 2 bases and the V segment lost 1 base, leaving 4 bases of the junction unmatched. The CDR3 is CASSEGDSLNYGYTF. CDR3 DNA sequence: TGTGCCAGCAGTGAAGGGGACAGCCTAAACTATGGCTACACCTTC.

The chain links TRBV11-1 to TRBJ2-3, with TRBD1 as a possible D gene (5 bases). The CDR3 extends over 13 amino acids. Trimming stripped 3 bases from V and 3 bases from J, with 7 bases between. Germline V gives CDR1 SGHAT, CDR2 FQDESV (reference sequence). The DNA of the CDR3 is TGTGCCAGCAGCTTCGACAGTACAGATACGCAGTATTTT. This sequence encodes CASSFDSTDTQYF. The variable domain in full, with the rest retrieved from reference TRBV11-1 and TRBJ2-3, is EAEVAQSPRYKITEKSQAVAFWCDPISGHATLYWYRQILGQGPELLVQFQDESVVDDSQLPKDRFSAERLKGVDSTLKIQPAELGDSAMYLCASSFDSTDTQYFGPGTRLTVL.

This clone turned up a few times. The rearrangement joins TRBV25-1 to TRBJ2-7; D not certain. Germline lookup yields CDR1 MGHDK and CDR2 SYGVNS. The CDR3 contains 13 residues. Trimming removed 6 bases from V and 7 bases from J, with 16 bases in between. For the CDR3, the DNA is TGTGCCAGCAGCTGGGCCCCCCTCGGAGAGCAGTACTTC. Protein: CASSWAPLGEQYF.

The chain uses TRBV4-1 and TRBJ2-2; possible D gene TRBD1, 6 bases. Trimming took 0 bases from V and 2 from J, leaving 13 bases between them. The CDR3 has 17 amino acids. Looked up from germline, CDR1 is MGHRA and CDR2 is YSYEKL. This CDR3 is CASSQEKSGANTGELFF. DNA for the CDR3: TGCGCCAGCAGCCAAGAGAAATCAGGGGCCAACACCGGGGAGCTGTTTTTT.

This clone was detected once. The chain joins TRBV7-2 to TRBJ2-3; D is perhaps TRBD1 (6 bases). V was clipped by 3 bases and J by 1 base, with 11 bases between them. This CDR3 contains 15 residues. Germline CDR1 and CDR2: SGHTA and FQGNSA. The CDR3 region is CASSLQGSGTDTQYF. The CDR3 DNA sequence: TGTGCCAGCAGCTTGCAGGGGAGCGGCACAGATACGCAGTATTTT.

V gene TRBV19 combines with J gene TRBJ1-2, with TRBD1 identical over 7 bases. The germline CDR1 and CDR2 sequences are LNHDA and SQIVND (reference sequence). The V and J ends lost 5 bases and 6 bases, in that order; junction bases with no gene match: 12. This CDR3 has 15 amino acids. CDR3 nucleotide sequence: TGTGCCAGTAGTGAACACCTACCAACAGGGGATGGCTACACCTTC. This codes for CASSEHLPTGDGYTF.

The chain combines TRBV11-2 with TRBJ1-4, with D perhaps TRBD1 (5 bases). V gave up 5 bases and J gave up 4 bases, with 11 bases separating them. CDR3 length: 14 residues. Looked up from germline, CDR1 is SGHAT and CDR2 is FQNNGV. The CDR3 DNA follows: TGTGCCAGCAGCCAAGGGGCTTTTAATGAAAAACTGTTTTTT. Protein sequence: CASSQGAFNEKLFF.

This clone appeared once. V usage is TRBV6-5 and J usage is TRBJ1-2, with no clear D. The CDR3 has 11 residues. Germline-derived CDR1 and CDR2 are MNHEY and SVGAGI. Trimming took 2 bases from V and 8 from J, leaving 6 bases between them. CDR3 sequence (DNA): TGTGCCAGCAGTTACGCGGGGGGCTACACCTTC. Its protein is CASSYAGGYTF.

The CDR3 DNA follows: TGTGCCAGCAGCTTAGGGGGCGAACTCCCCTATGGCTACACCTTC. The encoded protein is CASSLGGELPYGYTF. The V and J genes are TRBV13 and TRBJ1-2; D call uncertain. Germline V gene data show CDR1 as PRHDT and CDR2 as FYEKMQ (reference sequence). Trimming stripped 0 bases from V and 4 bases from J, with 12 bases between. CDR3 length: 15 amino acids. Looking up the rest from reference TRBV13 and TRBJ1-2 gives the full variable domain: AAGVIQSPRHLIKEKRETATLKCYPIPRHDTVYWYQQGPGQDPQFLISFYEKMQSDKGSIPDRFSAQQFSDYHSELNMSSLELGDSALYFCASSLGGELPYGYTFGSGTRLTVV.

V gene TRBV7-8 combines with J gene TRBJ2-7; perhaps TRBD2 as D (5 bases). The V end lost 5 bases, the J end lost 1 base, and 9 bases lay between the germline ends. The CDR3 is made up of 13 amino acids. Germline V gene sequence: CDR1 SGHVS, CDR2 FQNEAQ. CDR3 protein: CASSPRGSYEQYF. CDR3 coding DNA: TGTGCCAGCAGCCCCCGGGGTTCCTACGAGCAGTACTTC. The whole variable domain, filled in from reference TRBV7-8 and TRBJ2-7, reads GAGVSQSPRYKVAKRGQDVALRCDPISGHVSLFWYQQALGQGPEFLTYFQNEAQLDKSGLPSDRFFAERPEGSVSTLKIQRTQQEDSAVYLCASSPRGSYEQYFGPGTRLTVT.

The chain has TRBV7-2 and TRBJ2-7; 8 bases agree with TRBD2. Trimming cost V 6 bases and J 4 bases; bases outside gene matches: 8. CDR1 and CDR2 from the germline V gene are SGHTA and FQGNSA. This CDR3 comprises 14 residues. CDR3 in DNA: TGTGCCAGCAGTATAAGCGGGGGCGTTTACGAGCAGTACTTC. It codes for CASSISGGVYEQYF.

This clone is judged medium-sized. The chain links TRBV12-3 or TRBV12-4 to TRBJ2-5, with 7 bases identical to TRBD2. The length of the CDR3 is 13 residues. Trimming cost V 5 bases and J 3 bases; bases outside gene matches: 3. The CDR3 sequence: CASSGGDKETQYF. CDR3 DNA sequence: TGTGCCAGCAGTGGGGGGGATAAAGAGACCCAGTACTTC.

The chain joins TRBV5-1 to TRBJ2-2; D remains ambiguous. This CDR3 spans 15 amino acids. Germline CDR1 SGHRS, CDR2 YFSETQ. V lost 0 bases and J 4 bases, leaving 10 bases between the germline ends. For the CDR3, the DNA is TGCGCCAGCAGCTTGGGGGCAAGCCCCACCGGGGAGCTGTTTTTT. Protein sequence: CASSLGASPTGELFF.

The genes are TRBV9 and TRBJ2-3; possible D gene TRBD1, 5 bases. Germline V gene sequence: CDR1 SGDLS, CDR2 YYNGEE. Trimming took off 4 bases at V and 2 bases at J, with 11 bases between the two ends. CDR3 length: 14 amino acids. CDR3 residues: CASSPSGYTDTQYF. The CDR3 DNA reads as TGTGCCAGCAGCCCATCAGGGTACACAGATACGCAGTATTTT.

The J gene is TRBJ2-1, the V gene TRBV7-2; TRBD2 aligns across 11 bases. The CDR3 extends over 16 amino acids. Germline V lookup: CDR1 SGHTA, CDR2 FQGNSA. V dropped 4 bases and J dropped 3; count of bases not matched to a gene: 5. This CDR3 reads CASSSRLAGHYNEQFF. Here the CDR3 DNA reads TGTGCCAGCAGCTCCAGACTAGCGGGGCACTACAATGAGCAGTTCTTC.

This chain joins TRBV10-2 and TRBJ1-4, with D possibly matching TRBD1 (5 bases). Between the trimmed V and J ends, which lost 2 bases and 2 bases, there was a span of 9 bases. Germline V lookup: CDR1 WSHSY, CDR2 SAAADI. This CDR3 has 15 amino acids. CDR3 bases: TGCGCCAGCAGTGAGGGGGGGTGGACTAATGAAAAACTGTTTTTT. Translating gives CASSEGGWTNEKLFF.

This chain connects TRBV6-5 to TRBJ1-2, with 7 bases that match TRBD1. The CDR3 runs to 15 residues. Germline V gene data show CDR1 as MNHEY and CDR2 as SVGAGI. V shed 2 bases, J shed 3 bases, and the junction held 6 bases outside the gene matches. CDR3 amino acids: CASSYLRQGHYGYTF. In nucleotides, the CDR3 is TGTGCCAGCAGTTACCTTAGACAGGGACACTATGGCTACACCTTC.

This sequence joins TRBV30 and TRBJ1-2; D ambiguous. CDR3 length equals 12 residues. CDR1 GTSNPN and CDR2 SVGIG come from the germline V gene (reference sequence). The V gene lost 1 base and the J gene lost 3 bases, with 6 bases spanning the gap. The CDR3 DNA reads TGTGCCTGGAGTGGGCAGGACTATGGCTACACCTTC. Its translation: CAWSGQDYGYTF.